This T cell receptor (beta chain) is drawn from a study of control samples from healthy donors and cancer patients. Germline CDR1 reads MNHEY; CDR2 reads SMNVEV (reference sequence). There are 14 residues in the CDR3. Unmatched junction bases numbered 5, after V lost 7 bases and J lost 5 bases. The assay was immunoSEQ multiplex PCR, and TCRdb's table has in-frame clones only and misses some. This sample has 70,000 to 75,000 clones, with about 94% found just once. The sequencing input was blood. V gene TRBV27 combines with J gene TRBJ2-2; 9 bases are a match to TRBD1. This TCR derives from a young woman in good health. The CDR3: CASNVDRGTGELFF. The CDR3 DNA sequence: TGTGCCAGCAACGTGGACAGGGGAACCGGGGAGCTGTTTTTT.